This T cell receptor (beta chain) derives from a study of T cell changes during pregnancy in multiple sclerosis. Assay used: immunoSEQ multiplex PCR; TCRdb lists only in-frame clones, some missing. The top ten clones hold 0.86% of a sample with 68,000 or so clones, roughly 89% of them seen once. The CDR3 runs to 15 residues. The germline gives CDR1 SGDLS, CDR2 YYNGEE. The ends were cut back, 1 base at V and 5 bases at J, with 13 bases in the middle. The receptor was derived from a female donor with multiple sclerosis, enrolled in a pregnancy study. The input for sequencing was peripheral blood, taken in the second trimester of pregnancy. The chain links TRBV9 to TRBJ2-1; D gene ambiguous. The DNA for the CDR3 is TGTGCCAGCAGCGTATCACCCTTACTGAACAATGAGCAGTTCTTC. Amino acid sequence: CASSVSPLLNNEQFF.